Below are 4 T cell receptor beta chains sequenced from a single sample in a study of post-analysis software for immune sequencing data. These receptors lack a known antigen. Study results and caveats: Controls showed lower frequencies than patients for 5 or 6 TRBV segments, and TRBV5-6, TRBV5-1 and TRBV20-1 were among these.

Unique molecular identifiers were carried by the TCR beta cDNA libraries. MiXCR, applied by TCRdb to the PCR reads, yields one record per CDR3 protein. Of 150,000 to 200,000 distinct CDR3 sequences in the sample, roughly 30% were seen once. Material for sequencing was blood. The receptors were sampled from a girl between 10 and 17 years old with multiple sclerosis.

The sample holds many counts of this clonotype. This chain uses TRBV5-1 with TRBJ2-1, with D maybe TRBD1 (6 bases). Trimming shortened V by 0 bases and J by 8 bases, and 18 bases separated the two germline ends. The length of the CDR3 is 16 residues. Germline assignment: CDR1 SGHRS and CDR2 YFSETQ. In DNA, the CDR3 is TGCGCCAGCAGCTTGGGTAGGGGGTTCGCTCGGGATGAGCAGTTCTTC. Residues: CASSLGRGFARDEQFF.

The chain couples TRBV20-1 to TRBJ2-7; TRBD2 matches at 12 bases. The V and J ends lost 5 bases and 3 bases, in that order; junction bases with no gene match: 14. Germline CDR1 is DFQATT and CDR2 is SNEGSKA (reference sequence). The CDR3 is made up of 17 amino acids. The CDR3 here is CSARRTSGTSGSYEQYF. The CDR3 nucleotides read TGCAGTGCTCGAAGGACTAGCGGGACCTCAGGGAGCTACGAGCAGTACTTC.

This clonotype has more than one count but fewer than ten. The junction and the germline gene differ at one end; a read error may be behind it. The V call is TRBV4-1, the J call TRBJ2-5; D is uncertain. The CDR3 runs 13 residues. Germline assignment: CDR1 MGHRA and CDR2 YSYEKL. In nucleotides, the CDR3 is TGCGCCAGCAGCCTCGCTCTCCAAGAGACCCAGTGCTTC. Its protein product is CASSLALQETQCF.

This rearrangement joins TRBV28 to TRBJ2-6; unclear D gene. The CDR3 consists of 15 residues. CDR1 and CDR2 (germline): MDHEN, SYDVKM. The germline V and J ends were trimmed by 0 bases and 0 bases, with 3 bases remaining between them. The CDR3 here is CASSLWSSGANVLTF. The CDR3 bases are TGTGCCAGCAGTTTATGGAGCTCTGGGGCCAACGTCCTGACTTTC. Combining the CDR3 with reference TRBV28 and TRBJ2-6 gives the whole variable domain DVKVTQSSRYLVKRTGEKVFLECVQDMDHENMFWYRQDPGLGLRLIYFSYDVKMKEKGDIPEGYSVSREKKERFSLILESASTNQTSMYLCASSLWSSGANVLTFGAGSRLTVL.